This is a list of T cell receptor beta chains from one sample in a study of blood T cell repertoires in COVID-19. TCRdb's copy holds only in-frame clones and misses some; the assay was immunoSEQ multiplex PCR. This sample has some 180,000 clones, with 80% to 95% found just once. The sequencing input was peripheral blood. Receptor source: a man aged 50 or older with acute or convalescent COVID-19. Each CDR3 is given with its conserved first and last residue. A D gene is named only where the DNA matches it firmly. Not all rows give a size; the values are once, few, many and, for expanded clones, a class.

d_call j_call v_call clone_size cdr3_nt cdr3_aa
- TRBJ2-7 TRBV18 - TGTGCCAGCTCCGCTGGGGCCCTCTCCTACGAGCAGTACTTC CASSAGALSYEQYF
- TRBJ1-1 TRBV5-6 - TGTGCCAGCAGGCTCTTGGGGCCGAGCACTGAAGCTTTCTTT CASRLLGPSTEAFF
- TRBJ2-5 TRBV11-2 once TGTGCCAGCAGCTTAGGTTCTTGGAGAGAGACCCAGTACTTC CASSLGSWRETQYF
TRBD2 TRBJ2-1 TRBV6-5 - TGTGCCAGCAGGGGACTAGCGGGAGTCCTTGAGCAGTTCTTC CASRGLAGVLEQFF
- TRBJ1-2 TRBV5-4 few TGTGCCAGCAGCTCTTGGACTGATCTCTATGGCTACACCTTC CASSSWTDLYGYTF
- TRBJ1-2 TRBV6-2/TRBV6-3 - TGTGCCAGCAGTTACTGGATGGGCCGGAATGGCTACACCTTC CASSYWMGRNGYTF
- TRBJ1-6 TRBV7-8 - TGTGCCAGCAGCTCCCGTGTTTTGACGGGTTTAGGTTCACCCCTCCACTTT CASSSRVLTGLGSPLHF
- TRBJ2-7 TRBV7-9 - TGTGCCAGCAGCTTTCGGACTAACGAGCAGTACTTC CASSFRTNEQYF
- TRBJ1-1 TRBV18 - TGTGCCAGCTCACCACCGCCAGTGAACACTGAAGCTTTCTTT CASSPPPVNTEAFF
- TRBJ1-1 TRBV3-1/TRBV3-2 - TGTGCCAGCACGTTGTGGGGGGGGGACACTGAAGCTTTCTTT CASTLWGGDTEAFF
- TRBJ2-5 TRBV11-2 - TGTGCCAGCAGCTTGGCAGGGGCTATCCGGGAGACCCAGTACTTC CASSLAGAIRETQYF
- TRBJ1-5 TRBV27 - TGTGCCAGCAGTTTACCTTTCGGGCCCCAGCATTTT CASSLPFGPQHF
- TRBJ2-7 TRBV6-5 once TGTGCCAGCAGGCCTACATTCTGGAGCTCCTACGAGCAGTACTTC CASRPTFWSSYEQYF
- TRBJ2-1 TRBV21-1 - TGTGCCAGCAATCGCGTGGGCGGGAGCCCACTCAATGAGCAGTTCTTC CASNRVGGSPLNEQFF
- TRBJ1-6 TRBV28 - TGTGCCAGCAGTTCGGGTCAGTATAATTCACCCCTCCACTTT CASSSGQYNSPLHF
TRBD2 TRBJ2-1 TRBV11-2 - TGTGCCAGCAGCTTAACTAGCGGGGCCAACAATGAGCAGTTCTTC CASSLTSGANNEQFF
TRBD1 TRBJ1-1 TRBV12-5 once TGTGCTAGTGCCGGGACAGGGGACACTGAAGCTTTCTTT CASAGTGDTEAFF
TRBD2 TRBJ2-3 TRBV27 - TGTGCCAGCAGTTCAGGGACTAGCGGGACAGATACGCAGTATTTT CASSSGTSGTDTQYF
- TRBJ1-2 TRBV7-9 - TGTGCCAGCAGCTTAGATTACTTGGATAGGCAGGGTGATGACTATGGCTACACCTTC CASSLDYLDRQGDDYGYTF
TRBD1 TRBJ1-5 TRBV27 - TGTGCCAGCAAGCGGGGGACAGGGACCTATCAGCCCCAGCATTTT CASKRGTGTYQPQHF
- TRBJ1-2 TRBV27 once TGTGCCAGCAGTGATGGGCATAACTATGGCTACACCTTC CASSDGHNYGYTF
TRBD1 TRBJ1-4 TRBV5-1 - TGCGCCAGCAGCCCAGGGGGGACAACTAATGAAAAACTGTTTTTT CASSPGGTTNEKLFF
- TRBJ1-2 TRBV5-1 once TGCGCCAGCAGCCCCACGGCGGAAACCTATGGCTACACCTTC CASSPTAETYGYTF
- TRBJ2-7 TRBV2 - TGTGCCAGCATCGGTGAATACCCCTACGAGCAGTACTTC CASIGEYPYEQYF
- TRBJ2-1 TRBV28 - TGTGCCAGCAGTTCACCCCCGCAGGGTTTCGATGAGCAGTTCTTC CASSSPPQGFDEQFF